This T cell receptor beta chain was captured in a study of shared clonotypes between healthy human individuals (dated by TCRdb to the early 2020s). Looking at the study overall: The cohort comprised a couple of women and three men aged 18 to 49 years. Per donor, three plates each were used for CD4 naive and CD4 memory, two for CD8 naive, and one for CD8 memory. Each donor's leukapheresis produced roughly between about 0.8 and 10 billion PBMCs. To estimate repertoire size and how much clonotypes are shared between individuals, the study performed deep sequencing of blood TCR repertoires from about 5 healthy adults. Libraries were prepared and TCR repertoires were sequenced by different laboratories using diverse techniques, in order to increase sequencing depth and limit assay-specific biases.

CDR1 and CDR2 were assigned from the germline V gene as SGDLS and YYNGEE. From cysteine to phenylalanine, the CDR3 is 14 amino acids long. Only the CDR3 portion is preserved as DNA: 42 bases, with reading frame beginning at the first base. V is cut by 0 bases and J by 2 bases, and the space between the germline ends is 9 bases. CD8 naive samples were CD45RO-negative cells positively selected for CCR7, giving a CD45RA+CCR7+ population that excluded TemRA cells. Donors were healthy HIV-negative adults with no recently reported acute infections or vaccinations. Every donor was a Caucasian adult living in Nashville, Tennessee, USA. Blood was obtained by leukapheresis, after which PBMCs were separated by Ficoll-Histopaque density gradient centrifugation and cryopreserved in liquid nitrogen vapor phase. Analytical flow cytometry was used to check the purity and quantity of each magnetically sorted T cell population. Genomic DNA was isolated from every sorted fraction and measured by UV absorbance on a Nanodrop 2000c.

What the authors observed across the whole study: Naive subsets generally had larger estimated clonotype richness than memory subsets. The small number of donors limited the genetic and exposure-history diversity represented. Sampling was restricted to blood, and TCR repertoires in tissues likely differ from the TCR repertoires found in blood. About 5% of naive CD4, 3.5% of naive CD8, approximately 2% of memory CD4, and 0.35% to 0.5% of memory CD8 clonotypes were shared across a few donors. Incomplete sequencing was indicated by rarefaction of sorted-subset datasets, despite the large sequencing depth. Pairwise subsampling indicated that sequencing depth was expected to affect the degree of clonotype sharing among donors. Higher generation probabilities were observed for clonotypes shared by all four sorted-subset donors than for non-shared clonotypes.

Turning to this clone: Its recognized antigen is unknown. Base qualities are missing; no much larger clone stands one base away. Other DNA sequences of this sample code for an identical CDR3.

Using the deep immunoSEQ assay, multiplex PCR amplified TCR CDR3 regions from genomic DNA. For each cell subset, the extracted genomic DNA was distributed evenly across all wells of several immunoSEQ 96-well plates, and each plate served as one replicate. Each replicate PCR for sorted subsets received about 200 ng genomic DNA, equal to around 32,000 T cell genomes. Purified libraries were measured with a Qubit 3.0 fluorometer, size-checked on a Bioanalyzer 2100, and measured again with the KAPA Library Quantification kit. Each immunoSEQ 96-well plate was sequenced on its own single-read 150-cycle Illumina NextSeq 550 flow cell. In the paper's pipeline: Because only junctional sequences without quality scores were contained in the immunoSEQ output, filtering matching that applied to full-length reads could not be performed. Sequences were annotated with PyIR, a Python wrapper for IgBLAST v1.9, and V/J genes and CDR3 were assigned using IMGT germline references. Any read was removed if the V/J assignment was weak (E-value above 1e-6), the CDR3 was missing, or the read contained stop codons, out-of-frame junctions, or ambiguous translated residues. V3J clonotypes were defined by identical inferred V gene, J gene, and CDR3 amino acid sequence. To compute the percentage overlap between repertoires, the number of shared unique clonotypes was divided by the size of the smaller repertoire. Richness of each repertoire was evaluated using RTK rarefaction, the Chao1 estimator, and Recon v2.1 estimates of unobserved clonotypes. OLGA was used to compute generation probabilities for all TCRbeta clonotypes that the gDNA method yielded from a handful of donors. Not all clones reach the TCRdb copy of this immuneACCESS table, which keeps in-frame sequences only. Checked studies attribute under half of the gap to unresolved V genes and leave the rest unexplained. V, J and clone size reflect that table, while D and trimming were determined from the DNA. This sample gives approximately 2,000,000 clones in total; just over 90% of them show up just once. The top ten constitute around 1.8% of the sample.

The TCR comes from a young man in good health. Some clones in this sample may be carry-over from other donors' samples. Sequenced input: naive CD8+ T cells from PBMCs. The label giving this sample's cell subset or site can be read as: CD45RA+CCR7+. The sequence links TRBV9 to TRBJ2-7; 5 matching bases give a weak D call of TRBD2. The DNA sequence follows: TGTGCCAGCAGCGTAGTTCCGGGGACCTACGAGCAGTACTTC. Its protein is CASSVVPGTYEQYF. Where the CDR3 stops, the reference TRBV9 and TRBJ2-7 genes take over; the full variable domain is DSGVTQTPKHLITATGQRVTLRCSPRSGDLSVYWYQQSLDQGLQFLIQYYNGEERAKGNILERFSAQQFPDLHSELNLSSLELGDSALYFCASSVVPGTYEQYFGPGTRLTVT.